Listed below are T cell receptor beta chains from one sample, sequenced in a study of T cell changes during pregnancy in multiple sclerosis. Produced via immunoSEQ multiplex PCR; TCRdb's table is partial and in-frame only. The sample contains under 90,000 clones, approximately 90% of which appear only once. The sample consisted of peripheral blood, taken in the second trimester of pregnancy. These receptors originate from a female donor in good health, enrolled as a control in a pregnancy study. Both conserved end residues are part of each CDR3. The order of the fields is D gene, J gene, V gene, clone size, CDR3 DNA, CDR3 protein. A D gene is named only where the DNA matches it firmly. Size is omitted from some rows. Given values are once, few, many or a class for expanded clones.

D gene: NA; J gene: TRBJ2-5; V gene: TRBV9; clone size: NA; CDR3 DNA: TGTGCCAGCAGCCATCCAGGGGACGGTGGGCAAGAGACCCAGTACTTC; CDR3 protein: CASSHPGDGGQETQYF
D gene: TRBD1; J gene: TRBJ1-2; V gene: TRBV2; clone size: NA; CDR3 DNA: TGTGCCAGCAGTGCGGGACAGGAGTACTATGGCTACACCTTC; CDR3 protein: CASSAGQEYYGYTF
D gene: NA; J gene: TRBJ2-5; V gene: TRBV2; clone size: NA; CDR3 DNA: TGTGCCAGCAGCGCTGGGCACCAAGAGACCCAGTACTTC; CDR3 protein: CASSAGHQETQYF
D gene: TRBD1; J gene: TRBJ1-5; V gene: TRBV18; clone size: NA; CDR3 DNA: TGTGCCAGCTCACTAGAACAGGGGAACAATCAGCCCCAGCATTTT; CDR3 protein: CASSLEQGNNQPQHF
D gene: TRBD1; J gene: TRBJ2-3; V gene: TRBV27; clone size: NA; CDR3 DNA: TGTGCCAGCTCCGACAGGGGTTTCACAGATACGCAGTATTTT; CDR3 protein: CASSDRGFTDTQYF
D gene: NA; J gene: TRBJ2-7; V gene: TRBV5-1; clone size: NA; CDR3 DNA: TGCGCCAGCAGCTCGTTAGCGGCCCCCTACGAGCAGTACTTC; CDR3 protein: CASSSLAAPYEQYF
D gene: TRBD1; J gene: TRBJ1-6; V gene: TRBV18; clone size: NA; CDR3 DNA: TGTGCCAGCTCAAACCGGGACAGGGGGGATTCACCCCTCCACTTT; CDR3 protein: CASSNRDRGDSPLHF
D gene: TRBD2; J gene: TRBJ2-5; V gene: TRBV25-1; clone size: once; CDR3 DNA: TGTGCCAGCCGAGGGGCTAGCGGGGGAGAGACCCAGTACTTC; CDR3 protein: CASRGASGGETQYF
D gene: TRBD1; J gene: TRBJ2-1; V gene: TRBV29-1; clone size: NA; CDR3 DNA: TGCAGCGTTGACGGGACAGGGGATTCAAATGAGCAGTTCTTC; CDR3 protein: CSVDGTGDSNEQFF
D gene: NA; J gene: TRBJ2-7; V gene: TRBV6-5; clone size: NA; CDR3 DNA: TGTGCCAGCAGTTACTCGATTGGACTCTCCTACGAGCAGTACTTC; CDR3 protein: CASSYSIGLSYEQYF
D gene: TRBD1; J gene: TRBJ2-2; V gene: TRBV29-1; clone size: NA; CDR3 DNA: TGCAGCGTAACCGGGACAGGGGTTCCCGGGGAGCTGTTTTTT; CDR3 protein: CSVTGTGVPGELFF